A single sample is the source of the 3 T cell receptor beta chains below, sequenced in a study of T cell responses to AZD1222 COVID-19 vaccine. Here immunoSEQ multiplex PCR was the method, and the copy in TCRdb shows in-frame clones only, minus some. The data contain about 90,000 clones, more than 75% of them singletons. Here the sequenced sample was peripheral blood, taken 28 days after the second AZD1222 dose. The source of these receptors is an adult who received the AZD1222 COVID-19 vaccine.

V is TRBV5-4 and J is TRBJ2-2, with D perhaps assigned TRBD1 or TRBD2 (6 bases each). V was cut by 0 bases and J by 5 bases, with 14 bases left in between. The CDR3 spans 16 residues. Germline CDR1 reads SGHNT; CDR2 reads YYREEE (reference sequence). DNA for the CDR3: TGTGCCAGCAGCTTGGAACGGGGGCGTACTACCGGGGAGCTGTTTTTT. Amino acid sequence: CASSLERGRTTGELFF.

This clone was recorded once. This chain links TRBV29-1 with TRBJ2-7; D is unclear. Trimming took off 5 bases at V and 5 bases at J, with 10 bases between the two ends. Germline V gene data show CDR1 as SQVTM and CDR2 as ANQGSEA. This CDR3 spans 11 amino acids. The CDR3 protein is CSVLLGNEQYF. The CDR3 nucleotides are TGCAGCGTTCTCTTGGGGAACGAGCAGTACTTC.

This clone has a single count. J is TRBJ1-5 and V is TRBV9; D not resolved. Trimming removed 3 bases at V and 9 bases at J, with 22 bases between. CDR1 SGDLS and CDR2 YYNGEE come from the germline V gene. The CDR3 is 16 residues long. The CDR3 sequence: CASSATPRTGAGPQHF. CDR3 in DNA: TGTGCCAGCAGCGCCACCCCAAGGACGGGCGCGGGGCCCCAGCATTTT.